This section outlines one T cell receptor beta chain sequence together with its context. Its specificity is not known. The data stem from a study of monozygotic twins with inflammatory bowel disease. Addition of UMIs with a 6-nucleotide sample barcode was achieved by template switching. TCRdb reprocessed the 5' RACE reads and keeps a single row for each CDR3 protein, giving no DNA. This sample's table has tens of thousands of distinct CDR3 sequences. CDR1 is MGHRA, CDR2 YSYEKL, per germline. This CDR3 comprises 16 residues. Study-level points and caveats: Different subtypes (of T cells) could not be told apart from one another. No detectable difference in repertoire similarity separated concordant from discordant twins, possibly as a result of limited power.

The V call is TRBV4-1, the J call TRBJ1-5. This sequence was found in a human donor with ulcerative colitis or Crohn's disease, or a healthy co-twin of an affected twin (not recorded which). Specimen: blood. The chain's CDR3 is CASSQEARGKNQPQHF.